This record looks at one T cell receptor beta chain sequence and its context. As handled by the study authors: Using reference gene primer amplification, nucleated cell counts were estimated. TCRdb's copy holds only in-frame clones and misses some; the assay was immunoSEQ multiplex PCR. That table gives V, J and clone size, and the DNA gave D and trimming. The table lists about 310,000 clones, roughly 91% of them singletons. The germline V gene encodes CDR1 MNHEY and CDR2 SVGAGI. The V gene end was trimmed by 6 bases and the J gene end by 7 bases; junction bases not matched to a gene: 13. This CDR3 has 15 residues. This specimen belongs to a study of blood T cell repertoires in COVID-19. Study information: The origin of the acute and convalescent COVID-19 samples was the United States, Italy and Spain. Sample material is recorded as cDNA or gDNA derived from T cells, B-cell-depleted T cells, or PBMCs.

The TCR comes from a man aged 50 or older with active or convalescent COVID-19. The chain recombines TRBV6-5 with TRBJ2-7, with 9 bases lining up with TRBD2. The source material was peripheral blood. In DNA form, the CDR3 reads TGTGCCAGCAGGGATTGGGCGGGAGGGCTGAGAGAGCAGTACTTC. Translation: CASRDWAGGLREQYF.